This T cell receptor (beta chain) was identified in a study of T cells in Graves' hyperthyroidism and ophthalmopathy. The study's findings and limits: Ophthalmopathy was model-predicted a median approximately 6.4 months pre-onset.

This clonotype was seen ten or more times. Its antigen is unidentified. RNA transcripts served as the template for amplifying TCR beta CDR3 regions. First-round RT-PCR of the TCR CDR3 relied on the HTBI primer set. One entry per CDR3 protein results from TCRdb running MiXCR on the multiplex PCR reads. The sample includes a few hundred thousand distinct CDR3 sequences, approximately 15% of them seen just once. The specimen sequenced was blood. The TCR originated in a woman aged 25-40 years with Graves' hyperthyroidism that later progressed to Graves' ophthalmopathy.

CDR3 amino acids: CASSLQGRRGTEAFF. In nucleotides, the CDR3 is TGTGCCAGCAGCTTACAAGGACGGCGTGGAACTGAAGCTTTCTTT. The rearrangement joins TRBV7-9 to TRBJ1-1, with no clear D. V dropped 2 bases and J dropped 5 bases, with 15 bases sitting between them. CDR3 length equals 15 residues. Per germline, CDR1 SEHNR and CDR2 FQNEAQ (reference sequence).